This TCR beta chain was found in a study of cytomegalovirus exposure and HLA in healthy donors. General study findings and limits: Later, TCR association rates were found to vary by HLA locus, highest for DRB1 and lowest for HLA-C.

13 Jbeta primers and 60 Vbeta primers were used for the PCR. The protocol was immunoSEQ multiplex PCR, while the TCRdb copy is restricted to in-frame clones and leaves out a portion. The table lists about 160,000 clones. This cohort consisted of healthy bone marrow donors. Worth noting for this clone: What it binds is not known.

The sequence came from a man aged 30 to 45 in good health and CMV-seronegative. Sequencing input: PBMCs.

The DNA for the CDR3 is TGTGCCAGCAGTATGACAGGGACCTATGGCTACACCTTC. Translation gives CASSMTGTYGYTF. The chain has TRBV28 and TRBJ1-2; 7 bases fit TRBD1. V trimming: 5 bases; J trimming: 4 bases; junction bases outside the gene matches: 4. Germline V gene lookup returns CDR1 MDHEN and CDR2 SYDVKM. CDR3 length equals 13 residues.